This T cell receptor beta chain was recovered during a study of blood T cell repertoires in COVID-19. Turning to the study itself: The United States, Italy and Spain provided the acute and convalescent COVID-19 samples.

Libraries were prepared by immunoSEQ multiplex PCR; TCRdb keeps only in-frame clonotypes and omits some of them. The sample includes about 200,000 clones, 86% seen only once; the top ten take around 4%. Participants spanned ages about 18 to 100 years and resided in 20 to 25 US areas. Cohorts were determined from participant-reported clinical history. The CDR3 sequence is 13 residues long. The germline V gene encodes CDR1 KGHDR and CDR2 SFDVKD. The V and J ends lost 5 bases and 8 bases respectively, with 11 bases between them. Material for sequencing was PBMCs or T cells enriched from blood (not recorded which). This chain joins TRBV24-1 and TRBJ2-2; D remains unclear. This receptor was obtained from a woman in her forties with acute COVID-19. The CDR3 nucleotides are TGTGCCACCAGTGGTCAGGCTGGAGGGGAGCTGTTTTTT. Protein sequence: CATSGQAGGELFF.